Presented here are 24 T cell receptor beta chains from one specimen sequenced in a study of T cell responses to AZD1222 COVID-19 vaccine. Sequenced by immunoSEQ multiplex PCR; TCRdb stores in-frame clones only, minus some. Altogether about 150,000 clones are present, roughly 92% being singletons, with the ten largest covering 1.5% to 2%. Sequenced material: peripheral blood, taken on day 0 of AZD1222 vaccination. The source is an adult in good health.

The genes are TRBV6-1 and TRBJ1-5; TRBD1 aligns across 12 bases. The CDR3 extends over 18 amino acids. V was clipped by 4 bases and J by 2 bases; unmatched bases: 9. Germline-derived CDR1 and CDR2 are MNHNS and SASEGT. CDR3 nucleotide sequence: TGTGCCAGCAGTGTACCCCGGGACAGGGGGCTGGGCAATCAGCCCCAGCATTTT. Translating gives CASSVPRDRGLGNQPQHF.

The CDR3 region has the DNA TGCGCCAGCAGCGCAACTAGCGGGAGTTACGAGCAGTACTTC. Its translation is CASSATSGSYEQYF. The chain uses TRBV5-1 and TRBJ2-7; TRBD2 aligns across 11 bases. From germline, CDR1 is SGHRS and CDR2 YFSETQ. The CDR3 is made up of 14 amino acids. The V gene end was trimmed by 4 bases and the J gene end by 4 bases; junction bases not matched to a gene: 4.

The V gene is TRBV25-1, the J gene TRBJ2-5; TRBD2 is a possible D gene (5 bases). CDR1 is MGHDK and CDR2 is SYGVNS in the germline V gene. The V end was cut by 3 bases, the J end by 5 bases, with 19 bases between. CDR3 length equals 16 residues. The CDR3 nucleotides read TGTGCCAGCAGTGACCCCCTAAGAGGGAGAGGGGAGACCCAGTACTTC. This gives the protein CASSDPLRGRGETQYF.

The J gene is TRBJ1-6, the V gene TRBV3-1 (or the pseudogene TRBV3-2); TRBD1 aligns across 7 bases. Per germline, CDR1 LGHDT and CDR2 YNNKEL (reference sequence). V lost 3 bases, J lost 9 bases, and 5 bases stayed unmatched. CDR3 length: 14 residues. The CDR3 is CASSQGGQISPLHF. The CDR3, as DNA: TGTGCCAGCAGCCAGGGGGGACAGATTTCACCCCTCCACTTT.

The chain has TRBV27 and TRBJ1-2; tentatively, D is TRBD1 (5 bases). The length of the CDR3 is 14 residues. V lost 4 bases, J lost 4 bases, and 13 bases lay in between. Per the germline V gene, CDR1 is MNHEY and CDR2 is SMNVEV (reference sequence). The chain's CDR3 is CASSSRGLLYGYTF. The CDR3 DNA reads as TGTGCCAGCAGTTCGCGGGGACTCCTCTATGGCTACACCTTC.

V and J are TRBV14 and TRBJ1-1; D remains unclear. The germline V and J ends were trimmed by 4 bases and 2 bases, with 8 bases remaining between them. Germline CDR1 SGHDN, CDR2 FVKESK. The CDR3 extends over 13 amino acids. The CDR3 DNA is TGTGCCAGCAGCCTACAAGCTAACACTGAAGCTTTCTTT. Its protein product is CASSLQANTEAFF.

The chain is built from TRBV10-3 and TRBJ1-2; 7 bases are shared with TRBD1. CDR3 length: 16 residues. V lost 2 bases, J lost 4 bases, and 10 bases stayed unmatched. Germline-derived CDR1 and CDR2 are ENHRY and SYGVKD. DNA for the CDR3: TGTGCCATCAGTGAGACTGGGACAGTAACGCGCTATGGCTACACCTTC. Translated: CAISETGTVTRYGYTF.

The chain recombines TRBV6-5 with TRBJ2-7; possible D gene TRBD1, 6 bases. V was trimmed by 2 bases and J by 7 bases, leaving 12 bases between them. CDR3 size: 13 residues. In germline, CDR1 is MNHEY, CDR2 SVGAGI. The CDR3 nucleotides read TGTGCCAGCAGTTACAACAGGGCTCGGGAGCAGTACTTC. It yields the protein CASSYNRAREQYF.

This clone was seen only once. The chain has TRBV3-1 (or the pseudogene TRBV3-2) and TRBJ2-2; TRBD1 agrees at 7 bases. CDR1 and CDR2 from the germline V gene are LGHDT and YNNKEL (reference sequence). The length of the CDR3 is 13 residues. V shed 8 bases, J shed 3 bases, and the junction held 3 bases outside the gene matches. CDR3 bases: TGTGCCAGCCGGACAGGACACACCGGGGAGCTGTTTTTT. Translating gives CASRTGHTGELFF.

The rearrangement links TRBV6-6 to TRBJ2-7; 10 bases map to TRBD2. The length of the CDR3 is 15 residues. CDR1 is MNHNY, CDR2 SVGAGI, per germline (reference sequence). J was trimmed by 3 bases and V by 2 bases; bases with no gene match: 4. The CDR3: CASSYPSSGSYEQYF. CDR3 DNA sequence: TGTGCCAGCAGTTACCCCTCTAGCGGGAGCTACGAGCAGTACTTC.

The J gene is TRBJ2-7, the V gene TRBV14; maybe TRBD2 (6 bases). The CDR3 length is 15 residues. Looked up from germline, CDR1 is SGHDN and CDR2 is FVKESK. Trimming removed 4 bases from V and 0 bases from J, with 13 bases in between. The CDR3 nucleotides are TGTGCCAGCAGCCGCTCCTTGACTAGCTCCTACGAGCAGTACTTC. Translating it yields CASSRSLTSSYEQYF.

The CDR3 loop is CASSDRVSDTQYF. The CDR3 DNA reads as TGTGCCAGCAGTGATCGGGTCAGCGATACGCAGTATTTT. The rearrangement links TRBV2 to TRBJ2-3; D gene ambiguous. The V gene lost 3 bases and the J gene lost 6 bases, with 10 bases spanning the gap. Looked up from germline, CDR1 is SNHLY and CDR2 is FYNNEI. CDR3 length: 13 residues.

This clone was picked up one time. This chain links TRBV12-3 or TRBV12-4 with TRBJ2-5; D gene unclear. This CDR3 is built from 13 residues. Between the trimmed V and J ends, which lost 5 bases and 4 bases, there was a span of 11 bases. The CDR3 sequence is CASSGDLRETQYF. CDR3 nucleotides: TGTGCCAGCAGTGGCGACCTCCGAGAGACCCAGTACTTC.

The chain uses TRBV6-5 and TRBJ1-2; possible D gene TRBD1, 5 bases. Germline lookup yields CDR1 MNHEY and CDR2 SVGAGI. V was clipped by 6 bases and J by 2 bases, with 13 bases between them. The CDR3 extends over 14 amino acids. The CDR3 reads CASRQTGRNYGYTF. The DNA for the CDR3 is TGTGCCAGCAGACAAACGGGACGGAACTATGGCTACACCTTC.

The V gene is TRBV5-1, the J gene TRBJ2-7; a weak D match, TRBD1 (5 bases). Trimming pared 0 bases from V and 2 bases from J, leaving 12 bases between. The germline V gene has CDR1 SGHRS and CDR2 YFSETQ. The CDR3 has 15 amino acids. This CDR3 reads CASSLGGRGPYEQYF. CDR3 DNA: TGCGCCAGCAGCTTGGGGGGAAGGGGCCCCTACGAGCAGTACTTC.

This chain uses TRBV16 with TRBJ2-1; 8 nucleotides match TRBD2. The CDR3 has 15 residues. The germline gives CDR1 KGHSY, CDR2 FQNENV. The J segment lost 3 bases and the V segment lost 0 bases, leaving 1 base of the junction unmatched. This CDR3 is CASSQSSGSYNEQFF. The CDR3 coding sequence is TGTGCCAGCAGCCAATCGAGCGGGAGCTACAATGAGCAGTTCTTC.

The chain couples TRBV6-1 to TRBJ1-4; D gene unclear. Germline V gene sequence: CDR1 MNHNS, CDR2 SASEGT. The CDR3 consists of 14 residues. V was cut by 1 base and J by 7 bases, with 10 bases left in between. The CDR3 DNA sequence: TGTGCCAGCAGTGAAGGAGGGCGCGGTGAAAAACTGTTTTTT. Amino acid sequence: CASSEGGRGEKLFF.

The chain has TRBV4-1 and TRBJ2-4, with D unresolved. From germline, CDR1 is MGHRA and CDR2 YSYEKL. The ends were cut back, 1 base at V and 2 bases at J, with 18 bases in the middle. CDR3 size: 18 residues. The CDR3 nucleotides are TGCGCCAGCAGCCAAGGCCTAATACGACGTGGAACCAAAAACATTCAGTACTTC. Translating it yields CASSQGLIRRGTKNIQYF.

The chain is built from TRBV6-5 and TRBJ1-3; 7 positions agree with TRBD1. Trimming cost V 4 bases and J 8 bases; bases outside gene matches: 8. The CDR3 extends over 14 amino acids. Germline CDR1 reads MNHEY; CDR2 reads SVGAGI. CDR3 coding DNA: TGTGCCAGCAGTTCCCGACAGGGCTTGGACACCATATATTTT. It is translated as CASSSRQGLDTIYF.

The chain employs TRBV24-1 and TRBJ2-3; TRBD1 matches 9 bases. J gave up 1 base and V 1 base, and 5 bases lay outside the gene matches. There are 17 residues in the CDR3. Per the germline V gene, CDR1 is KGHDR and CDR2 is SFDVKD. CDR3 protein: CATSDFKGQGCTDTQYF. Here the CDR3 DNA reads TGTGCCACCAGTGATTTTAAGGGACAGGGTTGCACAGATACGCAGTATTTT.

This clone was counted between two and nine times. The chain carries TRBV4-3 and TRBJ2-1; TRBD1 might be the D (6 bases). The germline gives CDR1 LGHNA, CDR2 YSLEER. The CDR3 spans 13 residues. V shed 3 bases and J shed 6 bases, with 9 bases lying between them. This chain's CDR3 is CASSHPRGNEQFF. CDR3 DNA: TGCGCCAGCAGCCACCCCAGGGGCAATGAGCAGTTCTTC.

The chain has TRBV7-9 and TRBJ2-3; TRBD1 matches 7 bases. The J segment lost 4 bases and the V segment lost 4 bases, leaving 2 bases of the junction unmatched. The CDR3 has 13 residues. Per the germline V gene, CDR1 is SEHNR and CDR2 is FQNEAQ (reference sequence). CDR3 amino acids: CASSSRGPDTQYF. The CDR3 DNA reads TGTGCCAGCAGCTCAAGGGGGCCAGATACGCAGTATTTT.

The chain joins TRBV6-2 or TRBV6-3 to TRBJ1-2; no clear D gene. The germline V and J ends were trimmed by 5 bases and 4 bases, with 8 bases remaining between them. Germline CDR1 MNHEY, CDR2 SVGEGT. CDR3 size: 12 residues. This CDR3 reads CASSTATYGYTF. CDR3 nucleotides: TGTGCCAGCAGTACGGCGACCTATGGCTACACCTTC.

The gene calls are TRBV18 and TRBJ2-7, with D perhaps TRBD1 (6 bases). This CDR3 spans 12 amino acids. The germline V gene encodes CDR1 KGHSH and CDR2 LQKENI. V lost 8 bases, J lost 0 bases, and 8 bases lay in between. The CDR3 here is CASRTASYEQYF. The CDR3 DNA is TGTGCCAGCCGGACAGCCTCCTACGAGCAGTACTTC.